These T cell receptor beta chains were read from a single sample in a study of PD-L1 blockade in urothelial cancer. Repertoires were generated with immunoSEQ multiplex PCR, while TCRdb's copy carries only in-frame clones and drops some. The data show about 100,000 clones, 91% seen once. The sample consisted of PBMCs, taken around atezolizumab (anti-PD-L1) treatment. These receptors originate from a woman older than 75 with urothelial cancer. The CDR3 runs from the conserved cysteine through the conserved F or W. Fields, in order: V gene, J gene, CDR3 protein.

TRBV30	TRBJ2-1	CAWSAVSGRRNEQFF
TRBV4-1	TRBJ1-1	CASSQQGPWTEAFF
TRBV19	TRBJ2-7	CASSLRGDAGTSSYEQYF
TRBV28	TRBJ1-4	CASSFLEGTGEKLFF
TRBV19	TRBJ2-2	CASWEGPNTGELFF
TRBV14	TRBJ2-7	CASSQDPSGYVEQYF
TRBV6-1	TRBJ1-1	CASSEGVSNTEAFF
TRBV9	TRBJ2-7	CASSWRGRTYEQYF
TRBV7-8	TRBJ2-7	CASSSIVQMEQYF
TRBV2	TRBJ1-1	CAIGQIEAFF
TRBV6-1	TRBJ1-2	CASSTQAGTNYGYTF
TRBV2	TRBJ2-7	CAIKWDIGSEQYF
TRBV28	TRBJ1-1	CASSLRGEAFF
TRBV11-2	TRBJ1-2	CASSLDPQGAVSGYTF
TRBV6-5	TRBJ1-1	CASSYGTDLSYTEAFF
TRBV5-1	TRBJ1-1	CASSSQGAWNTEAFF
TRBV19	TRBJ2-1	CASSMSRGFEQFF
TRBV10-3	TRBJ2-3	CAISEYASTDTQYF